This T cell receptor beta chain was captured by sequencing in a study of blood T cell repertoires in COVID-19. The germline V gene has CDR1 SGHVS and CDR2 FQNEAQ. The CDR3 has 14 amino acids. V dropped 5 bases and J dropped 4; count of bases not matched to a gene: 4. The table came from immunoSEQ multiplex PCR; TCRdb's copy has only in-frame clones and leaves some out. The top ten hold about 3.9% of the sample, which has 350,000 or so clones, around nine tenths seen once. The sample was peripheral blood. The clonotype comes from a woman aged 60 to 75 with COVID-19, enrolled during active disease. The V and J genes are TRBV7-8 and TRBJ1-5; 8 bases map to TRBD1. CDR3 nucleotides: TGTGCCAGCAGCATAACAGGGGGGAATCAGCCCCAGCATTTT. As protein: CASSITGGNQPQHF.